Detailed here is one T cell receptor (beta chain). Per germline, CDR1 SGHKS and CDR2 YYEKEE (reference sequence). V was clipped by 0 bases and J by 4 bases, with 11 bases between them. This CDR3 contains 15 residues. These data originate in a study of T cell changes during pregnancy in multiple sclerosis. Assay: immunoSEQ multiplex PCR; the TCRdb copy retains only in-frame clones and omits some. The data hold tens of thousands of clones, with around 90% observed a single time. This sequence was found in a female donor in good health, enrolled as a control in a pregnancy study. This chain connects TRBV5-5 to TRBJ1-3, with D perhaps matching TRBD1 (6 bases). This sample comprised peripheral blood, obtained in the third trimester of pregnancy. The CDR3 DNA is TGTGCCAGCAGCTTGGGGGGGCCTAGAGGAAACACCATATATTTT. Its protein is CASSLGGPRGNTIYF.